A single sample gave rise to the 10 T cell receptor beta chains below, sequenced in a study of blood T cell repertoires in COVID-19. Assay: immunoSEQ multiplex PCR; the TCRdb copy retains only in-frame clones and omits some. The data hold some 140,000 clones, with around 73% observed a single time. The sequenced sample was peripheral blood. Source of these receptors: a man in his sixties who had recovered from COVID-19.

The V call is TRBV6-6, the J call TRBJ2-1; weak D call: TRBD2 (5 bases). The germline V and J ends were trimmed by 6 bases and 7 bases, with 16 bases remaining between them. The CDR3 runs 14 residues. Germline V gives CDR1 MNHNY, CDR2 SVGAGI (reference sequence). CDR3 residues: CASSIGLPANEQFF. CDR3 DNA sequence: TGTGCCAGCAGCATCGGACTCCCCGCAAATGAGCAGTTCTTC.

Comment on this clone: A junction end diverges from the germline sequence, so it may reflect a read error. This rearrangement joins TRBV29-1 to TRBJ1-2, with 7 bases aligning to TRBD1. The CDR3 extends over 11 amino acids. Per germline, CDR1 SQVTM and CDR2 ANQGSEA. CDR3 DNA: TGCAGCGTTGAAGGAGGACAGGTTTTTTACTTC. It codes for CSVEGGQVFYF.

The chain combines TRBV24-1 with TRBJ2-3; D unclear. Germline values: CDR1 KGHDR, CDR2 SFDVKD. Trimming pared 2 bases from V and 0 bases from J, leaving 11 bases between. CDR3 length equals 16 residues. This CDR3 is CATSDSQGVSTDTQYF. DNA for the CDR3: TGTGCCACCAGTGATTCGCAAGGAGTTAGCACAGATACGCAGTATTTT.

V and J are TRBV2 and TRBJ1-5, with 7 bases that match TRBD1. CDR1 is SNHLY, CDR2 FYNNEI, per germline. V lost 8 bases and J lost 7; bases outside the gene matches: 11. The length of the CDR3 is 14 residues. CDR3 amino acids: CASQPRQGPQPQHF. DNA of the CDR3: TGTGCCAGCCAACCCCGACAGGGCCCCCAGCCCCAGCATTTT.

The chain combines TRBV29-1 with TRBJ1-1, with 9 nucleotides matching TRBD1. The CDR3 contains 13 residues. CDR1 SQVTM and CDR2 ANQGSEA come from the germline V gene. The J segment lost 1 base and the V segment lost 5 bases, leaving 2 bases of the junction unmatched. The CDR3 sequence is CSVSDRGNTEAFF. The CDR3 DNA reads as TGCAGCGTTTCGGACAGGGGGAACACTGAAGCTTTCTTT.

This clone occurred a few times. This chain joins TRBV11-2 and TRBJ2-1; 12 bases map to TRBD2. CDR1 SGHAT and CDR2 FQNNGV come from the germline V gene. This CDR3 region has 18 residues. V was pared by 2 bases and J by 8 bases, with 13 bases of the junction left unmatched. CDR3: CASSLSRLAGGKGDEQFF. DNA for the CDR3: TGTGCCAGCAGCTTATCTAGGCTAGCGGGGGGGAAGGGCGATGAGCAGTTCTTC.

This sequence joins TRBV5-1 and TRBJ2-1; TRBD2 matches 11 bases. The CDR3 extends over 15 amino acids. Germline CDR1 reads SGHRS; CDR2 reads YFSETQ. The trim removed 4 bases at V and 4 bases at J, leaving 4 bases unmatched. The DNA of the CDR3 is TGCGCCAGCAGCGGCGGGACTAGCGGTTACAATGAGCAGTTCTTC. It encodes CASSGGTSGYNEQFF. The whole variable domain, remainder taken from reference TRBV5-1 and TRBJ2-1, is KAGVTQTPRYLIKTRGQQVTLSCSPISGHRSVSWYQQTPGQGLQFLFEYFSETQRNKGNFPGRFSGRQFSNSRSEMNVSTLELGDSALYLCASSGGTSGYNEQFFGPGTRLTVL.

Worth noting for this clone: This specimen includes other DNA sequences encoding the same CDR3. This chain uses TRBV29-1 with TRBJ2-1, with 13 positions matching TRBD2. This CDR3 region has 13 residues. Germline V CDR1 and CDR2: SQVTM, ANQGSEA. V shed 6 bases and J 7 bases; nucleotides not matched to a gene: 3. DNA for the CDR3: TGCAGCGTACCGGGACTAGCGGGGAATGAGCAGTTCTTC. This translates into CSVPGLAGNEQFF.

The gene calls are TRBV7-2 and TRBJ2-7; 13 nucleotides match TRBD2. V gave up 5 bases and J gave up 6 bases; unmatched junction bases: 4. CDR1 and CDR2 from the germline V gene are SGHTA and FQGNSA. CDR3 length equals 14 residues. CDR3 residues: CASSRTSGSSEQYF. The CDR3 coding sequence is TGTGCCAGCAGCCGGACTAGCGGGAGTTCCGAGCAGTACTTC.

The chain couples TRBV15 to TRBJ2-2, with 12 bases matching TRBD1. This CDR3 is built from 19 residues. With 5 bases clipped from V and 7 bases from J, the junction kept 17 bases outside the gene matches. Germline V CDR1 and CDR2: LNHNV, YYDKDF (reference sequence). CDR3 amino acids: CATSLSGTGGLGFGGELFF. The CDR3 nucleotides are TGTGCCACCAGCCTCTCCGGGACAGGGGGCCTGGGTTTTGGCGGGGAGCTGTTTTTT. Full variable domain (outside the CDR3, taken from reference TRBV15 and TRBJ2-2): DAMVIQNPRYQVTQFGKPVTLSCSQTLNHNVMYWYQQKSSQAPKLLFHYYDKDFNNEADTPDNFQSRRPNTSFCFLDIRSPGLGDTAMYLCATSLSGTGGLGFGGELFFGEGSRLTVL.